This TCR beta chain is from a study of CD8+ T cells in alopecia areata. Whole-study results and caveats: Scalp clonality, along with expanded CD8+ clones among the top 100, was significantly decreased by tofacitinib. During tofacitinib treatment, many expanded lesional clones remained in scalp and blood.

CDR3 length: 16 residues. The V segment lost 4 bases and the J segment 8 bases; nucleotides outside the gene matches: 10. Per germline, CDR1 LGHNT and CDR2 FRNRAP. TCR sequencing used cDNA made by reverse transcription of extracted RNA. This table comes from immunoSEQ multiplex PCR, and its TCRdb copy is limited to in-frame clones, with some not included. The sample holds around 60,000 clones, around 42% seen once. Treatment noted: oral pan-JAK inhibitor, 5-10 mg twice daily. Peripheral blood, together with lesional scalp punch biopsies, was collected from alopecia areata patients. Investigators sorted PBMCs to obtain both CD4+ and CD8+ T cells. Regarding this clone: The target antigen is unknown.

J is TRBJ2-1 and V is TRBV12-5; 11 positions match TRBD2. Source: CD8+ T cells sorted from blood, taken around week 37, from a patient treated with tofacitinib. This clonotype was sampled from a human donor with alopecia areata. The DNA of the CDR3 is TGTGCTAGTGGTTCCCCAACTAGCGGGAGAGGGTATGAGCAGTTCTTC. This sequence encodes CASGSPTSGRGYEQFF.